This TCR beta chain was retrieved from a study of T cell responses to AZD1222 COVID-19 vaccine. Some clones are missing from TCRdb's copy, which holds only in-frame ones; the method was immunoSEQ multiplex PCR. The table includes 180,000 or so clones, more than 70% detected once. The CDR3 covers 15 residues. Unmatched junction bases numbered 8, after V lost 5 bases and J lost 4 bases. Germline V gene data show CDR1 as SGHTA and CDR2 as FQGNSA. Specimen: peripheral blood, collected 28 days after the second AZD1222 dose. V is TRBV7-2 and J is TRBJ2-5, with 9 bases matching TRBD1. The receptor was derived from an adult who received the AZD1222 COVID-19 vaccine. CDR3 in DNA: TGTGCCAGCAGCCTAGGGACAGGGCAAGGAGAGACCCAGTACTTC. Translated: CASSLGTGQGETQYF.